One and the same sample provided the 17 T cell receptor beta chains below, sequenced in a study of CD8+CD57+ T cells in acquired aplastic anemia. Genomic DNA, the template, was used for profiling of the TCR beta VDJ and CDR3. In TCRdb, the reads were re-called with MiXCR into one record per CDR3 protein. The data hold 150,000 to 200,000 distinct CDR3 sequences, with under 55% observed a single time. Input material: sorted CD4+, CD8+, or CD8+CD57+ T cells (not recorded which) from PBMCs. These receptor sequences come from a human donor in good health.

This clonotype was seen at least ten times. The chain has TRBV2 and TRBJ1-2, with no clear D. Germline V gene data show CDR1 as SNHLY and CDR2 as FYNNEI. This CDR3 is 15 amino acids long. Trimming stripped 4 bases from V and 7 bases from J, with 19 bases between. In DNA form, the CDR3 reads TGTGCCAGCAGTGCAAAAACCCACGGGTCTGGTGGCTACACCTTC. Residues: CASSAKTHGSGGYTF.

In this sample, this clonotype turned up many times. This chain joins TRBV2 and TRBJ1-2; 7 nucleotides line up with TRBD1. CDR3 length: 15 residues. The V gene's germline CDR1 is SNHLY and CDR2 FYNNEI. V gave up 8 bases and J gave up 8 bases; unmatched junction bases: 17. The CDR3 nucleotides are TGTGCCAGCTCCCAGGGAAGGGGGCCCGGCTGGGGCTACACCTTC. As protein: CASSQGRGPGWGYTF.

The gene calls are TRBV25-1 and TRBJ1-3; D unclear. The CDR3 sequence is 13 residues long. Germline V gene sequence: CDR1 MGHDK, CDR2 SYGVNS. Trimming took off 6 bases at V and 2 bases at J, with 8 bases between the two ends. The CDR3 nucleotides read TGTGCCAGCAGGTCAGGTACTGGAAACACCATATATTTT. Translation gives CASRSGTGNTIYF.

V is TRBV20-1 and J is TRBJ1-6, with D hard to call. The CDR3 length is 12 residues. CDR1 DFQATT and CDR2 SNEGSKA come from the germline V gene (reference sequence). Trimming took off 3 bases at V and 11 bases at J, with 11 bases between the two ends. The CDR3 is CSASPSTPPLHF. The DNA for the CDR3 is TGCAGTGCTAGCCCCTCCACTCCACCCCTCCACTTT.

The rearrangement uses TRBV12-3 or TRBV12-4 and TRBJ1-2; D call uncertain. Trimming left V 4 bases short and J 7 bases short, with 13 bases between. The CDR3 runs to 13 residues. CDR3 loop: CASSYNDLRGYTF. CDR3 bases: TGTGCCAGCAGTTATAACGACCTTCGTGGCTACACCTTC.

A remark on this clonotype: This sequence may be a read error, since a much larger clone differs from it by one base. Lacking the conserved final phenylalanine or tryptophan, this CDR3 likely reflects a read error. V and J are TRBV5-4 and TRBJ1-1; no firm D call. CDR3 length equals 15 residues. Germline CDR1 and CDR2: SGHNT and YYREEE (reference sequence). Trimming pared 0 bases from V and 2 bases from J, leaving 11 bases between. This chain's CDR3 is CASSLEPGVNTEAFL. The CDR3 DNA sequence: TGTGCCAGCAGCTTGGAACCGGGAGTCAACACTGAAGCTTTCCTT.

This chain connects TRBV10-1 to TRBJ1-5; D possibly corresponds to TRBD1 (5 bases). Trimming took 6 bases from V and 0 from J, leaving 18 bases between them. The germline CDR1 and CDR2 sequences are WNHNN and SYGVQD (reference sequence). The length of the CDR3 is 17 residues. In DNA form, the CDR3 reads TGCGCCAGCAGCCCGGGGCAGGGAGGGAATAGCAATCAGCCCCAGCATTTT. Its translation: CASSPGQGGNSNQPQHF.

This clonotype came up many times. The chain joins TRBV20-1 to TRBJ2-7, with 8 bases lining up with TRBD2. This CDR3 comprises 12 residues. Trimming removed 4 bases from V and 4 bases from J; junction bases left unmatched: 3. Germline V gene lookup returns CDR1 DFQATT and CDR2 SNEGSKA (reference sequence). CDR3 region: CSAKKRGYEQYF. The CDR3 nucleotides are TGCAGTGCTAAGAAGCGGGGGTACGAGCAGTACTTC.

At least ten counts were recorded for this clonotype. This chain joins TRBV7-3 and TRBJ1-1; no reliable D call. CDR3 length: 16 residues. Germline CDR1 SGHTA, CDR2 FQGTGA. Trimming left V 2 bases short and J 0 bases short, with 13 bases between. CDR3 nucleotides: TGTGCCAGCAGCTTATTCGGCGGAGACTTGAACACTGAAGCTTTCTTT. Encoded protein: CASSLFGGDLNTEAFF.

Concerning this clonotype: This may be a read error, as it is one base from a much larger clone. The rearrangement joins TRBV11-1 to TRBJ2-1; 10 positions match TRBD2. Per the germline V gene, CDR1 is SGHAT and CDR2 is FQDESV (reference sequence). V shed 3 bases, J shed 6 bases, and the junction held 8 bases outside the gene matches. The CDR3 runs to 16 residues. The CDR3 protein is CASSFYGLAEINEQFF. The CDR3 nucleotides are TGTGCCAGCAGCTTCTACGGACTAGCGGAGATCAATGAGCAGTTCTTC.

To note about this clonotype: Given a much more abundant clone one base away, this may be a read error. The chain joins TRBV4-1 to TRBJ2-5; 13 bases agree with TRBD2. Germline V gene lookup returns CDR1 MGHRA and CDR2 YSYEKL. The CDR3 contains 15 residues. The DNA for the CDR3 is TGCGCCAGCAGCCAAACCGGGACTAGCGGGGAGACCCAGAACTTC. Its translation is CASSQTGTSGETQNF.

This sequence joins TRBV6-1 and TRBJ2-2; 9 nucleotides match TRBD2. This CDR3 has 16 residues. Per the germline V gene, CDR1 is MNHNS and CDR2 is SASEGT. The J segment lost 6 bases and the V segment lost 6 bases, leaving 11 bases of the junction unmatched. CDR3 residues: CASSRGASGTPGELFF. DNA for the CDR3: TGTGCCAGCAGCCGCGGTGCTAGCGGGACCCCCGGGGAGCTGTTTTTT.

The J gene is TRBJ2-5, the V gene TRBV10-3, with 10 bases identical to TRBD2. The CDR3 is 16 amino acids. The junction had 5 bases not matched to a gene; V was cut back by 3 bases and J by 1 base. The V gene's germline CDR1 is ENHRY and CDR2 SYGVKD. CDR3 coding DNA: TGTGCCATCAGTGATACTAGCGGGACACCCCAAGAGACCCAGTACTTC. This gives the protein CAISDTSGTPQETQYF.

This clonotype occurred a few times. This sequence joins TRBV24-1 and TRBJ1-1, with D uncertain. The germline V gene encodes CDR1 KGHDR and CDR2 SFDVKD. V lost 12 bases and J lost 11, with 18 bases in between. CDR3 length: 11 amino acids. The CDR3 sequence: CAAFTRGEAFF. In DNA, the CDR3 is TGTGCCGCCTTTACACGGGGAGAGGCTTTCTTT.

There are many counts of this clonotype. The chain joins TRBV5-4 to TRBJ2-6; D ambiguous. Germline loops: CDR1 SGHNT, CDR2 YYREEE (reference sequence). Trimming stripped 6 bases from V and 0 bases from J, with 16 bases between. CDR3 length: 17 amino acids. The CDR3 is CASTVSGRHSGANVLTF. Here the CDR3 DNA reads TGTGCCAGCACCGTTTCCGGGCGTCACTCTGGGGCCAACGTCCTGACTTTC.

The genes are TRBV4-1 and TRBJ1-5; weak D call: TRBD1 (5 bases). From germline, CDR1 is MGHRA and CDR2 YSYEKL. Trimming removed 4 bases at V and 13 bases at J, with 20 bases between. The CDR3 runs to 14 residues. The DNA of the CDR3 is TGCGCCAGCAGCCCCGGGACTAGCGGGAGAACACAGCATTTT. The encoded protein is CASSPGTSGRTQHF.

The chain combines TRBV6-2 or TRBV6-3 with TRBJ2-1; 11 positions agree with TRBD2. V was pared by 5 bases and J by 3 bases, with 3 bases of the junction left unmatched. Germline CDR1 MNHEY, CDR2 SVGEGT. CDR3 length: 15 residues. The CDR3 DNA sequence: TGTGCCAGCAGTACCGGGACTAGCGGCTACAATGAGCAGTTCTTC. Translation: CASSTGTSGYNEQFF.